A selection of T cell receptor beta chains follows, all from one sample in a study of beta chain features in type 1 diabetes. Only in-frame clones appear in the TCRdb table, and some are missing; sequencing was by immunoSEQ multiplex PCR. This table has 900,000 or so clones, 15% to 20% appearing once. Sequencing input: naive CD4+ T cells from blood. The receptors were gathered from a woman aged 18-29 years in good health. CDR3s include the opening cysteine and the closing phenylalanine or tryptophan. Each record gives: J gene, D gene, clone size, V gene, CDR3 protein, CDR3 DNA. D genes are given only for firm matches. Expanded clones are given a class, and other clones once, few, many or no size at all.

J gene: TRBJ2-3
D gene: TRBD1
clone size: NA
V gene: TRBV9
CDR3 protein: CASSPGTGGTDTQYF
CDR3 DNA: TGTGCCAGCAGCCCAGGGACAGGGGGGACAGATACGCAGTATTTT

J gene: TRBJ2-7
D gene: NA
clone size: few
V gene: TRBV5-1
CDR3 protein: CASSLGVSQYEQYF
CDR3 DNA: TGCGCCAGCAGCTTGGGGGTATCCCAATACGAGCAGTACTTC

J gene: TRBJ2-2
D gene: TRBD1
clone size: NA
V gene: TRBV11-3
CDR3 protein: CASSLRDSFLNTGELFF
CDR3 DNA: TGTGCCAGCAGTCTCCGGGACAGCTTCTTGAACACCGGGGAGCTGTTTTTT

J gene: TRBJ1-2
D gene: NA
clone size: NA
V gene: TRBV19
CDR3 protein: CATSSRAQRYGYTF
CDR3 DNA: TGTGCCACCTCATCGAGGGCACAGCGCTATGGCTACACCTTC

J gene: TRBJ1-1
D gene: TRBD1
clone size: NA
V gene: TRBV27
CDR3 protein: CASSGTGGSEAFF
CDR3 DNA: TGTGCCAGCAGTGGAACAGGGGGGTCTGAAGCTTTCTTT

J gene: TRBJ2-3
D gene: NA
clone size: NA
V gene: TRBV9
CDR3 protein: CASSGGLDTQYF
CDR3 DNA: TGTGCCAGCAGCGGGGGGCTCGATACGCAGTATTTT

J gene: TRBJ1-3
D gene: NA
clone size: few
V gene: TRBV21-1
CDR3 protein: CASSKSQTQTVTSGNTIYF
CDR3 DNA: TGTGCCAGCAGCAAATCTCAAACTCAGACAGTAACCTCTGGAAACACCATATATTTT

J gene: TRBJ2-1
D gene: NA
clone size: NA
V gene: TRBV5-6
CDR3 protein: CASSGPLSNEQFF
CDR3 DNA: TGTGCCAGCAGCGGCCCGCTTAGCAATGAGCAGTTCTTC

J gene: TRBJ2-7
D gene: NA
clone size: few
V gene: TRBV7-2
CDR3 protein: CASSLGQEYEQYF
CDR3 DNA: TGTGCCAGCAGCTTAGGACAGGAGTACGAGCAGTACTTC

J gene: TRBJ2-5
D gene: TRBD2
clone size: few
V gene: TRBV28
CDR3 protein: CASSRGTSGEETQYF
CDR3 DNA: TGTGCCAGCAGCAGAGGGACTAGCGGCGAAGAGACCCAGTACTTC

J gene: TRBJ2-7
D gene: TRBD2
clone size: few
V gene: TRBV7-9
CDR3 protein: CASSLPGLGIYEQYF
CDR3 DNA: TGTGCCAGCAGCCTACCGGGACTAGGGATCTACGAGCAGTACTTC

J gene: TRBJ2-7
D gene: TRBD1
clone size: NA
V gene: TRBV2
CDR3 protein: CASSEAGGPDRAYEQYF
CDR3 DNA: TGTGCCAGCAGTGAAGCTGGGGGCCCAGACAGGGCCTACGAGCAGTACTTC

J gene: TRBJ2-1
D gene: NA
clone size: few
V gene: TRBV7-2
CDR3 protein: CASSLAGLGLQFF
CDR3 DNA: TGTGCCAGCAGCTTAGCGGGGTTAGGTCTACAGTTCTTC

J gene: TRBJ2-7
D gene: TRBD2
clone size: few
V gene: TRBV7-2
CDR3 protein: CASSLATSGRLYEQYF
CDR3 DNA: TGTGCCAGCAGCCTCGCGACTAGCGGGAGGCTCTACGAGCAGTACTTC

J gene: TRBJ2-7
D gene: NA
clone size: few
V gene: TRBV6-1
CDR3 protein: CASSVNRVGEQYF
CDR3 DNA: TGTGCCAGCAGTGTTAACAGGGTTGGCGAGCAGTACTTC

J gene: TRBJ2-5
D gene: TRBD1
clone size: few
V gene: TRBV5-1
CDR3 protein: CASSDGTANEETQYF
CDR3 DNA: TGCGCCAGCAGCGACGGGACAGCCAATGAAGAGACCCAGTACTTC

J gene: TRBJ2-1
D gene: TRBD2
clone size: once
V gene: TRBV7-6
CDR3 protein: CASSLGLAEGEQFF
CDR3 DNA: TGTGCCAGCAGCCTGGGACTAGCGGAAGGTGAGCAGTTCTTC

J gene: TRBJ1-1
D gene: NA
clone size: few
V gene: TRBV6-5
CDR3 protein: CASSYQRGTEAFF
CDR3 DNA: TGTGCCAGCAGTTACCAGCGGGGCACTGAAGCTTTCTTT

J gene: TRBJ2-1
D gene: TRBD2
clone size: NA
V gene: TRBV10-3
CDR3 protein: CAISARGLAGANEQFF
CDR3 DNA: TGTGCCATCAGCGCCAGGGGACTAGCGGGAGCCAATGAGCAGTTCTTC

J gene: TRBJ2-3
D gene: TRBD2
clone size: few
V gene: TRBV28
CDR3 protein: CASSLAGGGTDTQYF
CDR3 DNA: TGTGCCAGCTCACTAGCGGGAGGGGGAACAGATACGCAGTATTTT

J gene: TRBJ2-1
D gene: TRBD2
clone size: few
V gene: TRBV6-5
CDR3 protein: CASSYEAGGASEQFF
CDR3 DNA: TGTGCCAGCAGTTACGAGGCGGGAGGGGCGAGTGAGCAGTTCTTC

J gene: TRBJ2-1
D gene: TRBD1
clone size: NA
V gene: TRBV5-4
CDR3 protein: CATKIGTGVGEQFF
CDR3 DNA: TGTGCCACCAAGATAGGGACAGGGGTGGGTGAGCAGTTCTTC

J gene: TRBJ2-3
D gene: TRBD1
clone size: NA
V gene: TRBV6-1
CDR3 protein: CASSLLGTGVDTQYF
CDR3 DNA: TGTGCCAGCAGCCTGCTGGGGACAGGGGTAGATACGCAGTATTTT

J gene: TRBJ2-5
D gene: NA
clone size: few
V gene: TRBV14
CDR3 protein: CASSRIGREETQYF
CDR3 DNA: TGTGCCAGCAGCCGAATTGGAAGGGAAGAGACCCAGTACTTC

J gene: TRBJ2-7
D gene: NA
clone size: NA
V gene: TRBV7-2
CDR3 protein: CASSVGISPYEQYF
CDR3 DNA: TGTGCCAGCAGCGTAGGGATTTCCCCCTACGAGCAGTACTTC

J gene: TRBJ2-2
D gene: TRBD2
clone size: NA
V gene: TRBV15
CDR3 protein: CATSRALAGGRELFF
CDR3 DNA: TGTGCCACCAGCAGAGCCCTAGCGGGAGGTCGGGAGCTGTTTTTT

J gene: TRBJ2-5
D gene: NA
clone size: few
V gene: TRBV18
CDR3 protein: CASSPPIEETQYF
CDR3 DNA: TGTGCCAGCTCACCACCAATCGAAGAGACCCAGTACTTC

J gene: TRBJ2-1
D gene: NA
clone size: NA
V gene: TRBV7-6
CDR3 protein: CASSLSAGLKYNEQFF
CDR3 DNA: TGTGCCAGCAGCTTATCGGCCGGACTAAAGTACAATGAGCAGTTCTTC

J gene: TRBJ2-6
D gene: NA
clone size: NA
V gene: TRBV18
CDR3 protein: CASSPRATSGANVLTF
CDR3 DNA: TGTGCCAGCTCACCAAGAGCTACGTCTGGGGCCAACGTCCTGACTTTC

J gene: TRBJ2-2
D gene: NA
clone size: few
V gene: TRBV12-5
CDR3 protein: CASAQGLTGELFF
CDR3 DNA: TGTGCTAGTGCCCAGGGGCTGACCGGGGAGCTGTTTTTT

J gene: TRBJ1-4
D gene: NA
clone size: few
V gene: TRBV5-8
CDR3 protein: CASGSATRGLFF
CDR3 DNA: TGTGCCAGCGGAAGCGCGACCAGGGGACTGTTTTTT

J gene: TRBJ1-1
D gene: TRBD1
clone size: NA
V gene: TRBV7-9
CDR3 protein: CASSFEGGGYEAFF
CDR3 DNA: TGTGCCAGCAGCTTTGAAGGGGGCGGCTATGAAGCTTTCTTT

J gene: TRBJ2-7
D gene: NA
clone size: NA
V gene: TRBV7-2
CDR3 protein: CASRRTRGNYEQYF
CDR3 DNA: TGTGCCAGCAGACGGACGAGGGGGAACTACGAGCAGTACTTC

J gene: TRBJ1-1
D gene: NA
clone size: NA
V gene: TRBV11-1
CDR3 protein: CASSLEGRNTEAFF
CDR3 DNA: TGTGCCAGCAGCTTAGAAGGACGGAACACTGAAGCTTTCTTT

J gene: TRBJ2-7
D gene: NA
clone size: few
V gene: TRBV5-6
CDR3 protein: CASSPASTVSSYEQYF
CDR3 DNA: TGTGCCAGCAGCCCGGCCAGCACCGTCAGTTCCTACGAGCAGTACTTC

J gene: TRBJ2-5
D gene: TRBD2
clone size: NA
V gene: TRBV5-1
CDR3 protein: CASSASGRAPETQYF
CDR3 DNA: TGCGCCAGCAGCGCCAGCGGGAGGGCCCCGGAGACCCAGTACTTC

J gene: TRBJ1-2
D gene: NA
clone size: once
V gene: TRBV2
CDR3 protein: CASSVRSGVSNYGYTF
CDR3 DNA: TGTGCCAGCAGTGTACGATCAGGGGTTTCGAACTATGGCTACACCTTC

J gene: TRBJ2-3
D gene: NA
clone size: few
V gene: TRBV4-3
CDR3 protein: CASSQRHRSTDTQYF
CDR3 DNA: TGCGCCAGCAGCCAACGGCATCGTAGCACAGATACGCAGTATTTT

J gene: TRBJ2-1
D gene: TRBD2
clone size: few
V gene: TRBV4-2
CDR3 protein: CASSLGGLATRYEQFF
CDR3 DNA: TGTGCCAGCAGCCTTGGAGGACTAGCGACTAGGTATGAGCAGTTCTTC

J gene: TRBJ2-5
D gene: NA
clone size: NA
V gene: TRBV10-1
CDR3 protein: CASSELRETQYF
CDR3 DNA: TGCGCCAGCAGTGAGTTGAGAGAGACCCAGTACTTC

J gene: TRBJ2-7
D gene: TRBD1
clone size: few
V gene: TRBV6-5
CDR3 protein: CASSYQGTGWYEQYF
CDR3 DNA: TGTGCCAGCAGTTATCAGGGGACAGGTTGGTACGAGCAGTACTTC

J gene: TRBJ1-5
D gene: NA
clone size: NA
V gene: TRBV29-1
CDR3 protein: CSVEDRGQPQHF
CDR3 DNA: TGCAGCGTTGAAGATCGGGGGCAGCCCCAGCATTTT

J gene: TRBJ2-2
D gene: NA
clone size: few
V gene: TRBV7-9
CDR3 protein: CASSLTSTNPTGELFF
CDR3 DNA: TGTGCCAGCAGCTTAACTTCGACTAACCCCACCGGGGAGCTGTTTTTT

J gene: TRBJ2-3
D gene: TRBD2
clone size: NA
V gene: TRBV10-3
CDR3 protein: CAISEGLAGGKGQYF
CDR3 DNA: TGTGCCATCAGTGAGGGGCTAGCGGGAGGGAAAGGGCAGTATTTT